This T cell receptor (beta chain) was captured by sequencing in a study of shared clonotypes between healthy human individuals (dated by TCRdb to the early 2020s). General notes on the study: The cohort included a few men and a couple of women between 18 and 49 years of age. To estimate repertoire size and how much clonotype sharing occurs between individuals, the study deeply sequenced the blood TCR repertoires of several healthy adults. Libraries were prepared and TCR repertoires were sequenced by different laboratories using diverse techniques, in order to increase sequencing depth and limit assay-specific biases. Per donor, leukapheresis produced somewhere between about 0.85 and 8.9 billion PBMCs. Here is what the overall study found, with its caveats: Because the study included a small number of donors, the genetic and exposure-history diversity represented was limited. Only blood was sampled, and tissue TCR repertoires likely differ from those in blood. Pairwise subsampling led to the expectation that sequencing depth would affect the degree of clonotype sharing among donors.

Healthy HIV-negative adults with no recently reported acute infections or vaccinations were included as donors. Only Caucasian adults living in Nashville, Tennessee, USA were represented among the donors. For unsorted samples, about 85 million PBMCs were counted and genomic DNA was extracted with the QIAamp DNA Blood Mini kit. Blood was collected by leukapheresis, and PBMCs were isolated by Ficoll-Histopaque density gradient centrifugation and then cryopreserved in liquid nitrogen vapor phase. Using the deep immunoSEQ assay, multiplex PCR amplified TCR CDR3 regions from genomic DNA. Extracted genomic DNA from each cell subset was spread evenly across all wells of several immunoSEQ 96-well plates, with each plate serving as a replicate. Each replicate PCR for unsorted PBMC received 300 to 350 ng genomic DNA, equal to 30,000 to 35,000 T cell genomes. Unsorted PBMC genomic DNA was sequenced across ten immunoSEQ deep assay plates. The purified libraries were quantified using a Qubit 3.0 fluorometer, sized with a Bioanalyzer 2100, and then quantified again using the KAPA Library Quantification kit. A separate single-read 150-cycle Illumina NextSeq 550 flow cell was used to sequence each immunoSEQ 96-well plate. The authors processed their data as follows. Because the immunoSEQ output included only junctional sequences and no quality scores, the filtering could not be the same as the filtering used for full-length reads. Sequences were annotated with PyIR, a Python wrapper for IgBLAST v1.9, and V/J genes and CDR3 were assigned using IMGT germline references. Reads with weak V/J assignments (E-value above 1e-6), missing CDR3, stop codons, out-of-frame junctions, or ambiguous translated residues were removed. A V3J clonotype was defined by an identical inferred V gene, J gene, and CDR3 amino acid sequence. The percentage overlap between two repertoires was calculated by dividing the number of shared unique clonotypes by the size of the smaller repertoire. Repertoire richness was assessed with RTK rarefaction, the Chao1 estimator, and Recon v2.1 estimates of unobserved clonotypes. TCRdb provides this immuneACCESS table in a form limited to in-frame rearrangements. Some clones are lacking; in checked studies, under half of them reflect an unresolved V gene, and why the rest are absent is not known. The V and J calls and clone size come from that table; D and trimming were worked out from the DNA. Recorded for this sample are approximately 480,000 clones; 60% to 80% of them occurred a single time. The ten largest make up 9.5% to 15% of the sample.

With respect to this clone: What antigen it recognizes has not been identified. Possible read error: a much larger clone is one base away.

Including cysteine and phenylalanine, the CDR3 has 12 amino acids. Solely the CDR3 DNA is kept, with 36 bases framed from the first base. CDR1 and CDR2, per the germline V gene, are SNHLY and FYNNEI. V sheds 3 bases and J sheds 1 base, leaving 1 base between their ends. This sequence was found in a middle-aged woman in good health. Some clones in this sample may be carry-over from other donors' samples. Input material: PBMCs. Recombination linked TRBV2 to TRBJ1-5; no D segment can be confidently identified. The DNA reads TGTGCCAGCAGTGAGAGCAATCAGCCCCAGCATTTT. This sequence encodes CASSESNQPQHF.